These 27 T cell receptor beta chains originate from one sample sequenced in a study of blood T cell repertoires in COVID-19. This table comes from immunoSEQ multiplex PCR, and its TCRdb copy is limited to in-frame clones, with some not included. The sample includes roughly 240,000 clones, roughly 87% of them seen just once. What was sequenced was PBMCs or T cells enriched from blood (not recorded which). Source of these receptors: a woman in her twenties or thirties with acute COVID-19.

V usage is TRBV9 and J usage is TRBJ1-1; D is unclear. V was shortened by 0 bases and J by 1 base, with 10 bases between the two germline ends. The V gene's germline CDR1 is SGDLS and CDR2 YYNGEE. The CDR3 is made up of 15 amino acids. CDR3 residues: CASSVALGGNTEAFF. Here the CDR3 DNA reads TGTGCCAGCAGCGTAGCCCTCGGCGGGAACACTGAAGCTTTCTTT. The variable domain in full, with the rest retrieved from reference TRBV9 and TRBJ1-1, is DSGVTQTPKHLITATGQRVTLRCSPRSGDLSVYWYQQSLDQGLQFLIQYYNGEERAKGNILERFSAQQFPDLHSELNLSSLELGDSALYFCASSVALGGNTEAFFGQGTRLTVV.

The V gene is TRBV7-9, the J gene TRBJ2-7; 7 bases align to TRBD1. Looked up from germline, CDR1 is SEHNR and CDR2 is FQNEAQ (reference sequence). J lost 4 bases, V lost 5 bases, and 14 bases had no gene match. This CDR3 has 16 residues. This CDR3 is CASSTYGQEVPYEQYF. The CDR3 nucleotides read TGTGCCAGCAGCACATACGGACAGGAGGTACCGTACGAGCAGTACTTC.

The chain joins TRBV9 to TRBJ2-3; perhaps TRBD1 as D (6 bases). Germline V gene lookup returns CDR1 SGDLS and CDR2 YYNGEE. The CDR3 is 13 amino acids. Deletions cut 2 bases from V and 4 bases from J, with 8 bases between. The CDR3 loop is CASSVDSADTQYF. CDR3 DNA: TGTGCCAGCAGCGTGGACAGTGCAGATACGCAGTATTTT.

This chain uses TRBV4-1 with TRBJ1-2, with a weak D call TRBD1 (6 bases). This CDR3 has 15 amino acids. In germline, CDR1 is MGHRA, CDR2 YSYEKL. V was pared by 1 base and J by 6 bases, with 15 bases between. CDR3: CASSQVTGSGDGYTF. For the CDR3, the DNA is TGCGCCAGCAGCCAAGTAACAGGGAGCGGGGATGGCTACACCTTC.

J is TRBJ1-4 and V is TRBV5-1; 10 bases line up with TRBD1. CDR3 length equals 16 residues. The ends lost 5 bases at V and 6 bases at J; junction bases unmatched: 10. From germline, CDR1 is SGHRS and CDR2 YFSETQ. CDR3 nucleotides: TGCGCCAGCAGGCTTTCGCTTGGACAGGGGGATGAAAAACTGTTTTTT. Its translation is CASRLSLGQGDEKLFF.

The J gene is TRBJ1-2, the V gene TRBV9; TRBD1 agrees at 7 bases. With 2 bases clipped from V and 3 bases from J, the junction kept 7 bases outside the gene matches. The CDR3 covers 15 residues. Germline V lookup: CDR1 SGDLS, CDR2 YYNGEE. CDR3 in amino acids: CASSVDRVGYYGYTF. CDR3 DNA: TGTGCCAGCAGCGTCGACAGGGTTGGATACTATGGCTACACCTTC.

The chain has TRBV10-2 and TRBJ1-5; D gene ambiguous. The CDR3 runs to 15 residues. Trimming removed 0 bases at V and 0 bases at J, with 6 bases between. Germline CDR1 is WSHSY and CDR2 is SAAADI. The chain's CDR3 is CASSESDISNQPQHF. CDR3 DNA sequence: TGCGCCAGCAGTGAGTCCGACATTAGCAATCAGCCCCAGCATTTT.

This chain joins TRBV7-2 and TRBJ2-3; D possibly corresponds to TRBD1 (5 bases). V was shortened by 4 bases and J by 4 bases, with 12 bases between the two germline ends. The length of the CDR3 is 14 residues. The germline gives CDR1 SGHTA, CDR2 FQGNSA. CDR3 residues: CASSSGSEPDTQYF. CDR3 in DNA: TGTGCCAGCAGCTCAGGGTCCGAACCAGATACGCAGTATTTT.

This clone was recorded once. The CDR3 loop is CASSQAKPTGYQETQYF. CDR3 DNA: TGCGCCAGCAGCCAAGCAAAGCCCACGGGGTACCAAGAGACCCAGTACTTC. V usage is TRBV4-3 and J usage is TRBJ2-5, with D tentatively TRBD2 (5 bases). The CDR3 sequence is 17 residues long. Germline loops: CDR1 LGHNA, CDR2 YSLEER. V lost 1 base and J 0 bases, leaving 15 bases between the germline ends.

The V and J genes are TRBV3-1 (or the pseudogene TRBV3-2) and TRBJ1-3, with D possibly TRBD1 on 6 matching bases. Trimming removed 5 bases at V and 2 bases at J, with 10 bases between. CDR3 size: 14 residues. The germline gives CDR1 LGHDT, CDR2 YNNKEL (reference sequence). CDR3 DNA sequence: TGTGCCAGCAGCTTACAGGGAGCTGGAAACACCATATATTTT. Amino acid sequence: CASSLQGAGNTIYF.

The chain combines TRBV19 with TRBJ1-1, with 8 bases that match TRBD1. Looked up from germline, CDR1 is LNHDA and CDR2 is SQIVND (reference sequence). V was clipped by 6 bases and J by 5 bases; unmatched bases: 5. CDR3 size: 13 residues. The CDR3 here is CASRTDRATEAFF. The DNA of the CDR3 is TGTGCCAGTAGAACGGACAGGGCTACTGAAGCTTTCTTT.

This chain joins TRBV7-2 and TRBJ1-1; a weak D match, TRBD1 (5 bases). Trimming took 5 bases from V and 4 from J, leaving 14 bases between them. Germline lookup yields CDR1 SGHTA and CDR2 FQGNSA. The CDR3 spans 14 residues. CDR3 sequence reads: CASSQLIRGTEAFF. The DNA of the CDR3 is TGTGCCAGCAGCCAGCTTATAAGGGGCACTGAAGCTTTCTTT.

This rearrangement joins TRBV19 to TRBJ2-7; 10 nucleotides line up with TRBD1. The V gene's germline CDR1 is LNHDA and CDR2 SQIVND (reference sequence). This CDR3 is built from 17 residues. V gave up 5 bases and J gave up 3 bases; unmatched junction bases: 13. CDR3 in DNA: TGTGCCAGTAGTCGACAAGGCCCCGGGACAGGGGACTACGAGCAGTACTTC. Protein sequence: CASSRQGPGTGDYEQYF.

J is TRBJ1-1 and V is TRBV13; D is uncertain. The germline V gene has CDR1 PRHDT and CDR2 FYEKMQ (reference sequence). Trimming pared 1 base from V and 5 bases from J, leaving 11 bases between. The CDR3 extends over 14 amino acids. The CDR3 sequence is CASSLVGPGTEAFF. The CDR3, as DNA: TGTGCCAGCAGCTTAGTTGGGCCGGGGACTGAAGCTTTCTTT.

The V gene is TRBV5-6, the J gene TRBJ2-1; 9 bases agree with TRBD2. The CDR3 consists of 16 residues. From germline, CDR1 is SGHDT and CDR2 YYEEEE. V shed 5 bases, J shed 9 bases, and the junction held 15 bases outside the gene matches. The CDR3 spells CASRTPKRGVEGEQFF. The CDR3 coding sequence is TGTGCCAGCAGAACCCCGAAGCGGGGGGTTGAGGGTGAGCAGTTCTTC.

The rearrangement uses TRBV11-2 and TRBJ1-1; D gene ambiguous. CDR1 is SGHAT and CDR2 is FQNNGV in the germline V gene. V was cut by 0 bases and J by 5 bases, with 7 bases left in between. The CDR3 totals 13 residues. CDR3 sequence (DNA): TGTGCCAGCAGCTTAGACCGGCGGACTGAAGCTTTCTTT. It is translated as CASSLDRRTEAFF.

This clone has a handful of counts. The rearrangement links TRBV11-2 to TRBJ1-2; D may be TRBD1 (5 bases). V dropped 3 bases and J dropped 2 bases, with 13 bases sitting between them. Germline V gives CDR1 SGHAT, CDR2 FQNNGV. This CDR3 contains 15 residues. CDR3: CASSLVQGRNYGYTF. The DNA for the CDR3 is TGTGCCAGCAGCTTGGTGCAGGGCCGGAACTATGGCTACACCTTC.

This chain connects TRBV7-9 to TRBJ1-2; 9 bases line up with TRBD1. The CDR3 is 14 residues long. Germline-derived CDR1 and CDR2 are SEHNR and FQNEAQ (reference sequence). The ends lost 3 bases at V and 7 bases at J; junction bases unmatched: 6. CDR3 loop: CASSFLDRGTGYTF. In DNA, the CDR3 is TGTGCCAGCAGCTTCCTAGACAGGGGGACTGGCTACACCTTC.

This chain connects TRBV6-5 to TRBJ2-3; TRBD1 is a possible D gene (6 bases). V was shortened by 0 bases and J by 3 bases, with 10 bases between the two germline ends. The V gene's germline CDR1 is MNHEY and CDR2 SVGAGI. The CDR3 runs 15 residues. The CDR3 DNA reads as TGTGCCAGCAGTTACTCGAGGGGGTGGACAGATACGCAGTATTTT. Translating it yields CASSYSRGWTDTQYF.

The chain has TRBV6-6 and TRBJ2-7, with 14 bases aligning to TRBD2. Germline assignment: CDR1 MNHNY and CDR2 SVGAGI (reference sequence). The junction had 9 bases not matched to a gene; V was cut back by 7 bases and J by 7 bases. The CDR3 is 15 amino acids. This CDR3 reads CASTPTSGGGREQYF. CDR3 DNA sequence: TGTGCCAGCACTCCGACTAGCGGGGGGGGCAGGGAGCAGTACTTC.

The chain uses TRBV6-5 and TRBJ2-5, with unresolved D. Germline V CDR1 and CDR2: MNHEY, SVGAGI. The CDR3 length is 14 residues. The germline V and J ends were trimmed by 8 bases and 5 bases, with 18 bases remaining between them. CDR3: CASGPLLAAETQYF. The CDR3 DNA is TGTGCCAGCGGCCCCTTGCTGGCAGCGGAGACCCAGTACTTC.

The chain links TRBV10-2 to TRBJ1-1; D remains unclear. CDR1 is WSHSY and CDR2 is SAAADI in the germline V gene. The V and J ends lost 8 bases and 1 base respectively, with 14 bases between them. This CDR3 contains 14 residues. In nucleotides, the CDR3 is TGCGCCAGCTCTACCCCCTGGAGGAACACTGAAGCTTTCTTT. Protein: CASSTPWRNTEAFF.

The chain uses TRBV24-1 and TRBJ2-1, with D hard to call. The CDR3 runs to 13 residues. Per the germline V gene, CDR1 is KGHDR and CDR2 is SFDVKD. V lost 3 bases to trimming and J lost 4 bases, with 6 bases between them. In DNA, the CDR3 is TGTGCCACCAGTGATCCCCGTTACAATGAGCAGTTCTTC. Residues: CATSDPRYNEQFF.

This clone appeared once. J is TRBJ2-1 and V is TRBV7-8; D possibly corresponds to TRBD1 (5 bases). The germline V gene has CDR1 SGHVS and CDR2 FQNEAQ. This CDR3 contains 15 residues. V lost 1 base and J 7 bases, leaving 14 bases between the germline ends. The CDR3 sequence: CASSLEGYRDNEQFF. CDR3 coding DNA: TGTGCCAGCAGCTTAGAGGGGTATAGGGATAATGAGCAGTTCTTC.

V usage is TRBV12-5 and J usage is TRBJ2-1; 7 bases are a match to TRBD1. This CDR3 has 14 residues. The V gene's germline CDR1 is LGHNT and CDR2 FRNRAP. V shed 6 bases and J 1 base; nucleotides not matched to a gene: 3. CDR3: CASGPGQSYNEQFF. The CDR3 DNA reads TGTGCTAGTGGCCCGGGACAGTCCTACAATGAGCAGTTCTTC. Variable domain in full (rest from reference TRBV12-5 and TRBJ2-1): DARVTQTPRHKVTEMGQEVTMRCQPILGHNTVFWYRQTMMQGLELLAYFRNRAPLDDSGMPKDRFSAEMPDATLATLKIQPSEPRDSAVYFCASGPGQSYNEQFFGPGTRLTVL.

In this sample, this clone turned up once. The CDR3 is CASRSRAGYTF. DNA of the CDR3: TGTGCCAGCAGGAGCAGGGCCGGCTACACCTTC. The V call is TRBV5-6, the J call TRBJ1-2; possible D gene TRBD1, 5 bases. Germline V gene sequence: CDR1 SGHDT, CDR2 YYEEEE. V lost 5 bases and J 8 bases, leaving 10 bases between the germline ends. The CDR3 contains 11 residues.

The chain joins TRBV6-4 to TRBJ2-3; 8 bases are shared with TRBD1. CDR1 is MRHNA and CDR2 is SNTAGT in the germline V gene. The CDR3 length is 14 residues. Trimming at V came to 3 bases and at J to 1 base, leaving 0 bases not matched to a gene. The CDR3 loop is CASSETGGTDTQYF. In DNA, the CDR3 is TGTGCCAGCAGTGAGACAGGGGGCACAGATACGCAGTATTTT.